This TCR beta chain stems from a study of T cells in Graves' hyperthyroidism and ophthalmopathy. Thyroid ultrasound, orbital computed tomography, clinical symptoms, and serum thyroxine and TRAb underpinned diagnoses. The sample holds many counts of this clonotype. Antigen: not known. General study findings and limits: Blood also contained most expanded thyroid clonotypes above 0.001.

RNA transcripts gave rise to amplified TCR beta CDR3 regions. The HTBI primer set served for first-round RT-PCR of the TCR CDR3. Each CDR3 protein is one row after TCRdb ran MiXCR on the multiplex PCR reads. This table holds fewer than 650,000 distinct CDR3 sequences, about 14% found once. The sample comprised blood. The source is a woman aged 40 to 50 with Graves' hyperthyroidism.

In DNA form, the CDR3 reads TGCGCCAGCAGCAGAACCGGGACTAGCGGGAGGAATGAGCAGTTCTTC. Protein: CASSRTGTSGRNEQFF. The chain carries TRBV5-1 and TRBJ2-1; 15 bases are a match to TRBD2. This CDR3 has 16 residues. Germline values: CDR1 SGHRS, CDR2 YFSETQ. The J segment lost 7 bases and the V segment lost 4 bases, leaving 6 bases of the junction unmatched.